The entry below gives a single T cell receptor (beta chain) sequence along with its context. Sequencing used immunoSEQ multiplex PCR; TCRdb keeps in-frame clones, though not all of them. The sample has approximately 290,000 clones, roughly 90% seen once. This specimen comes from a study of blood T cell repertoires in COVID-19. Study in general: Samples came from the United States, Italy and Spain, spanning acute and convalescent COVID-19. The analysed material was cDNA or gDNA that came from T cells, B-cell-depleted T cells, or PBMCs.

Germline V gives CDR1 LNHDA, CDR2 SQIVND (reference sequence). This CDR3 spans 14 amino acids. Trimming took 5 bases from V and 6 from J, leaving 14 bases between them. This sequence originates from a woman in her fifties or sixties with acute or convalescent COVID-19. This chain uses TRBV19 with TRBJ1-5; D uncertain. Sequenced material: peripheral blood. The CDR3 reads CASSPPTRGQPQHF. Written as DNA, the CDR3 is TGTGCCAGTAGTCCACCTACTCGGGGTCAGCCCCAGCATTTT.